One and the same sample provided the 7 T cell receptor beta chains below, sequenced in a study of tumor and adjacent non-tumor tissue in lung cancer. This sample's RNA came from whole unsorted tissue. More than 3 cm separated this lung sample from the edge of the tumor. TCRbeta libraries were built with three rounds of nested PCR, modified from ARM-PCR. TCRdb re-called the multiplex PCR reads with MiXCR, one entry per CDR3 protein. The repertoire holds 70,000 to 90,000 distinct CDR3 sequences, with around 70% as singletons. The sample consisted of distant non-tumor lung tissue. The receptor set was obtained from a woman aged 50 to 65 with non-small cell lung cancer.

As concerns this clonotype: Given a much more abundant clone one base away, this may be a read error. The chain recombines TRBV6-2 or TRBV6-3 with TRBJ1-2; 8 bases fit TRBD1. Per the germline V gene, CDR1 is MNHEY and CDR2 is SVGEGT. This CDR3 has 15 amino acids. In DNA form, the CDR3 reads TGTGCCAACAGTTCAACCAGGACAGGGCTTGAGGGCTACACCTTC. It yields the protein CANSSTRTGLEGYTF.

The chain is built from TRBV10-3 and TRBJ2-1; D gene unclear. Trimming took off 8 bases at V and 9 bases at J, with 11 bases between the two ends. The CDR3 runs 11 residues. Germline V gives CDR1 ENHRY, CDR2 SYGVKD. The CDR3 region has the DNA TGTGCCATCCACGCGAAGAGTGAGCAGTTCTTC. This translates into CAIHAKSEQFF.

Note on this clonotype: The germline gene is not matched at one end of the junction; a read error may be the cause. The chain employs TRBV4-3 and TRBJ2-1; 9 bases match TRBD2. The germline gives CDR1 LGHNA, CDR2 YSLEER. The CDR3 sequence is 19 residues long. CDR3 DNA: TGCGCCAGCAGTCAAGCCCTCCCCCGGACTAACGGAGCGGGAGGTGAGCAGTTCTTC. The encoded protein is CASSQALPRTNGAGGEQFF.

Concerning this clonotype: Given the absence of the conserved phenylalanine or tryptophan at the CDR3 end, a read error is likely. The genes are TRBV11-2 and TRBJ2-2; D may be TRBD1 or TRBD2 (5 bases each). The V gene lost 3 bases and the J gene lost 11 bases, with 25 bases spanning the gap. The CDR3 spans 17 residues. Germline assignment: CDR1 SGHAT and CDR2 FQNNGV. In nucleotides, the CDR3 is TGTGCCAGCAGCTTTGGGGGTAGCAGAATTTCCATCGGTGAGCTGTTTCTT. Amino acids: CASSFGGSRISIGELFL.

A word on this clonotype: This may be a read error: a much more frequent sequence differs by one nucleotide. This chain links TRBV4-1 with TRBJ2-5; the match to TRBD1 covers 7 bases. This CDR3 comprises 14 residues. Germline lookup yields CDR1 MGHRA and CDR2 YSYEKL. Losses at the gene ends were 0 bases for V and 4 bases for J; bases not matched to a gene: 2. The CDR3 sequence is CASSQDPGGETQYF. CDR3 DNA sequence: TGCGCCAGCAGCCAAGATCCAGGGGGAGAGACCCAGTACTTC.

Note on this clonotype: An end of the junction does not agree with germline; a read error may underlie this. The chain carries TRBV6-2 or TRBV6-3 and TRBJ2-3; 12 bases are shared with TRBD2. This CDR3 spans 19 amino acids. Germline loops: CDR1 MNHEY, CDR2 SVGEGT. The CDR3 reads CASSYSTASGGASIDTQYF. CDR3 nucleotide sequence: TGTGCCAGCAGTTACTCGACCGCTAGCGGGGGGGCTAGCATAGATACGCAGTATTTT.

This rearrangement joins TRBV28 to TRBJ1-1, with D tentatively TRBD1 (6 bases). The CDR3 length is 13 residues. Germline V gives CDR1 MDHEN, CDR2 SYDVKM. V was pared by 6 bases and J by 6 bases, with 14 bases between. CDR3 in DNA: TGTGCCAGCAGGGACAGTGGTAGGGCTGAAGCTTTCTTT. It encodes CASRDSGRAEAFF.